The 8 T cell receptor beta chains listed next were all sequenced from one sample in a study of blood T cell repertoires in COVID-19. Sequencing was performed with immunoSEQ multiplex PCR; in TCRdb, only in-frame clones are kept and a portion is missing. The repertoire holds about 39,000 clones, roughly nine tenths seen once, with roughly 2% in the top ten. Material for sequencing was peripheral blood. These receptors were taken from a man aged 50-59 years with active COVID-19.

This chain uses TRBV29-1 with TRBJ2-3; tentative D call: TRBD2 (5 bases). CDR1 and CDR2 (germline): SQVTM, ANQGSEA. Trimming cost V 1 base and J 5 bases, with 10 bases left between them. The CDR3 consists of 13 residues. CDR3 loop: CSVEGLAQDTQYF. The CDR3 nucleotides are TGCAGCGTTGAAGGGTTAGCGCAAGATACGCAGTATTTT.

The J gene is TRBJ1-1, the V gene TRBV6-1, with TRBD1 matching 7 bases. The CDR3 runs to 17 residues. The germline V gene encodes CDR1 MNHNS and CDR2 SASEGT. V was pared by 4 bases and J by 0 bases, with 11 bases of the junction left unmatched. The CDR3 region is CASSGDREWSMNTEAFF. In DNA, the CDR3 is TGTGCCAGCAGTGGAGACAGGGAGTGGTCTATGAACACTGAAGCTTTCTTT.

The V and J genes are TRBV2 and TRBJ2-1; TRBD2 might be the D (7 bases). Germline lookup yields CDR1 SNHLY and CDR2 FYNNEI. CDR3 length: 15 residues. The V and J ends lost 4 bases and 7 bases respectively, with 17 bases between them. In DNA form, the CDR3 reads TGTGCCAGCAGTGTCGAGGGGGGGGGCTCGAATGAGCAGTTCTTC. This encodes CASSVEGGGSNEQFF.

The V call is TRBV4-1, the J call TRBJ2-2; 8 positions match TRBD1. Germline CDR1 reads MGHRA; CDR2 reads YSYEKL. V lost 3 bases and J lost 6; bases outside the gene matches: 15. The CDR3 covers 18 residues. CDR3 bases: TGCGCCAGCAGCCACTCGCCTGGACAGGGCGCCGGCCCCGGGGAGCTGTTTTTT. This translates into CASSHSPGQGAGPGELFF.

The CDR3 reads CASSEQGATEAFF. The CDR3 DNA follows: TGTGCCAGCAGTGAACAGGGGGCTACTGAAGCTTTCTTT. The chain recombines TRBV6-1 with TRBJ1-1, with 8 bases matching TRBD1. This CDR3 has 13 amino acids. CDR1 is MNHNS and CDR2 is SASEGT in the germline V gene. The junction had 1 base not matched to a gene; V was cut back by 2 bases and J by 5 bases.

The V and J genes are TRBV4-2 and TRBJ2-6, with 7 positions matching TRBD2. The V gene's germline CDR1 is LGHNA and CDR2 YNFKEQ. Trimming removed 5 bases from V and 0 bases from J; junction bases left unmatched: 7. The CDR3 is 17 residues long. CDR3 in amino acids: CASSISSGASGANVLTF. As DNA, the CDR3 is TGTGCCAGCAGCATCTCCAGCGGGGCCTCTGGGGCCAACGTCCTGACTTTC.

The CDR3 sequence is CASSFTLGRGAGYGYTF. In nucleotides, the CDR3 is TGTGCCAGCAGCTTCACCCTTGGGAGGGGGGCAGGCTATGGCTACACCTTC. V is TRBV5-8 and J is TRBJ1-2; a possible D gene is TRBD1 (6 bases). Germline V lookup: CDR1 SGHTS, CDR2 YDEGEE. The V end was cut by 2 bases, the J end by 4 bases, with 21 bases between. This CDR3 spans 17 amino acids.

The genes are TRBV27 and TRBJ2-1; 8 nucleotides agree with TRBD2. The ends lost 5 bases at V and 9 bases at J; junction bases unmatched: 12. This CDR3 region has 15 residues. Per the germline V gene, CDR1 is MNHEY and CDR2 is SMNVEV (reference sequence). The DNA for the CDR3 is TGTGCCAGCAGTCCGCTCGGTAGCGGGATGGGTGAGCAGTTCTTC. Translated: CASSPLGSGMGEQFF.